These 7 T cell receptor beta chains were sequenced from one sample in a study of control samples from healthy donors and cancer patients. Profiling relied on immunoSEQ multiplex PCR, and the TCRdb table lists in-frame clones only, not all of them. This table has some 130,000 clones, approximately 92% appearing once. The sequencing sample was made of blood. The receptors were gathered from a man in his thirties or forties in good health.

The rearrangement links TRBV18 to TRBJ1-2; D possibly corresponds to TRBD1 (5 bases). Germline CDR1 reads KGHSH; CDR2 reads LQKENI. The CDR3 spans 15 residues. Between the trimmed V and J ends, which lost 3 bases and 6 bases, there was a span of 17 bases. The CDR3 region has the DNA TGTGCCAGCTCACCCCTTAAGCAGGGCGTGGATGGCTACACCTTC. As protein: CASSPLKQGVDGYTF.

V and J are TRBV6-2 or TRBV6-3 and TRBJ1-2; D ambiguous. Trimming shortened V by 6 bases and J by 0 bases, and 11 bases separated the two germline ends. Germline CDR1 is MNHEY and CDR2 is SVGEGT. This CDR3 has 14 amino acids. The CDR3 protein is CASSLGFANYGYTF. CDR3 DNA: TGTGCCAGCAGCCTCGGCTTTGCTAACTATGGCTACACCTTC.

This chain uses TRBV29-1 with TRBJ2-1; 12 positions agree with TRBD2. The CDR3 has 15 residues. Germline V CDR1 and CDR2: SQVTM, ANQGSEA. Trimming took 5 bases from V and 6 from J; bases not matched to a gene: 8. The DNA of the CDR3 is TGCAGCGTTCCGACTAGCGGGAGCCTGGGCAATGAGCAGTTCTTC. Translating gives CSVPTSGSLGNEQFF.

The genes are TRBV6-1 and TRBJ1-6, with TRBD1 as a possible D gene (5 bases). The V end lost 1 base, the J end lost 14 bases, and 9 bases lay between the germline ends. Germline CDR1 and CDR2: MNHNS and SASEGT. The CDR3 runs to 12 residues. CDR3 sequence: CASSEGRGALHF. The DNA for the CDR3 is TGTGCCAGCAGTGAAGGTCGGGGGGCCCTCCACTTT.

The V call is TRBV27, the J call TRBJ2-5; D unclear. The ends were cut back, 6 bases at V and 2 bases at J, with 22 bases in the middle. The CDR3 extends over 17 amino acids. The germline V gene has CDR1 MNHEY and CDR2 SMNVEV (reference sequence). Here the CDR3 reads CASSRKGGFADQETQYF. For the CDR3, the DNA is TGTGCCAGCAGCCGCAAGGGTGGGTTCGCAGATCAAGAGACCCAGTACTTC.

This clone was counted once. The chain couples TRBV5-6 to TRBJ2-7, with D tentatively TRBD1 (6 bases). V lost 0 bases to trimming and J lost 2 bases, with 15 bases between them. CDR1 is SGHDT, CDR2 YYEEEE, per germline. The CDR3 covers 16 residues. The CDR3 loop is CASSLGGGHIAYEQYF. CDR3 DNA: TGTGCCAGCAGCTTGGGTGGGGGACACATTGCCTACGAGCAGTACTTC. Full variable domain (outside the CDR3, taken from reference TRBV5-6 and TRBJ2-7): DAGVTQSPTHLIKTRGQQVTLRCSPKSGHDTVSWYQQALGQGPQFIFQYYEEEERQRGNFPDRFSGHQFPNYSSELNVNALLLGDSALYLCASSLGGGHIAYEQYFGPGTRLTVT.

This clone was recorded only once. The gene calls are TRBV27 and TRBJ1-2; 9 nucleotides line up with TRBD1. Germline CDR1 is MNHEY and CDR2 is SMNVEV (reference sequence). The V segment lost 1 base and the J segment 2 bases; nucleotides outside the gene matches: 8. This CDR3 is built from 17 residues. CDR3 coding DNA: TGTGCCAGCAGTTTATGGGCCCCCGGGACAGGGAACTATGGCTACACCTTC. Translation gives CASSLWAPGTGNYGYTF.